A single T cell receptor beta chain is shown here with its context. The antigen is unknown. Amplification of TCR beta used genomic DNA extracted from peripheral blood. The length of the CDR3 is 15 residues. The germline V and J ends were trimmed by 1 base and 3 bases, with 12 bases remaining between them. Germline CDR1 and CDR2: KGHSH and LQKENI. The sample belongs to a study of T cell repertoires in aging, cancer and after chemotherapy. Background on the study: Six age groups, ranging from 30 or younger to 70 or older, included the donors. Millions of TCR reads were in the whole dataset.

General observations from the study: Healthy donors lost TCR diversity with age mainly through richness, cancer patients through richness and evenness.

Multiplex touch-down PCR with TRB-A/B primers amplified rearranged V-D-J TRB sequences. TCRdb independently ran MiXCR on the multiplex PCR reads; one entry per CDR3 protein. The sample shows about 10,000 distinct CDR3 sequences, around 38% of them seen only once. The sequence derives from a human donor in good health. V and J are TRBV18 and TRBJ1-1; D gene ambiguous. The specimen was blood. The CDR3 coding sequence is TGTGCCAGCTCACCACGGCAGGCGGCGTACACTGAAGCTTTCTTT. Protein: CASSPRQAAYTEAFF. Drawing the rest from reference TRBV18 and TRBJ1-1, the complete variable domain is NAGVMQNPRHLVRRRGQEARLRCSPMKGHSHVYWYRQLPEEGLKFMVYLQKENIIDESGMPKERFSAEFPKEGPSILRIQQVVRGDSAAYFCASSPRQAAYTEAFFGQGTRLTVV.